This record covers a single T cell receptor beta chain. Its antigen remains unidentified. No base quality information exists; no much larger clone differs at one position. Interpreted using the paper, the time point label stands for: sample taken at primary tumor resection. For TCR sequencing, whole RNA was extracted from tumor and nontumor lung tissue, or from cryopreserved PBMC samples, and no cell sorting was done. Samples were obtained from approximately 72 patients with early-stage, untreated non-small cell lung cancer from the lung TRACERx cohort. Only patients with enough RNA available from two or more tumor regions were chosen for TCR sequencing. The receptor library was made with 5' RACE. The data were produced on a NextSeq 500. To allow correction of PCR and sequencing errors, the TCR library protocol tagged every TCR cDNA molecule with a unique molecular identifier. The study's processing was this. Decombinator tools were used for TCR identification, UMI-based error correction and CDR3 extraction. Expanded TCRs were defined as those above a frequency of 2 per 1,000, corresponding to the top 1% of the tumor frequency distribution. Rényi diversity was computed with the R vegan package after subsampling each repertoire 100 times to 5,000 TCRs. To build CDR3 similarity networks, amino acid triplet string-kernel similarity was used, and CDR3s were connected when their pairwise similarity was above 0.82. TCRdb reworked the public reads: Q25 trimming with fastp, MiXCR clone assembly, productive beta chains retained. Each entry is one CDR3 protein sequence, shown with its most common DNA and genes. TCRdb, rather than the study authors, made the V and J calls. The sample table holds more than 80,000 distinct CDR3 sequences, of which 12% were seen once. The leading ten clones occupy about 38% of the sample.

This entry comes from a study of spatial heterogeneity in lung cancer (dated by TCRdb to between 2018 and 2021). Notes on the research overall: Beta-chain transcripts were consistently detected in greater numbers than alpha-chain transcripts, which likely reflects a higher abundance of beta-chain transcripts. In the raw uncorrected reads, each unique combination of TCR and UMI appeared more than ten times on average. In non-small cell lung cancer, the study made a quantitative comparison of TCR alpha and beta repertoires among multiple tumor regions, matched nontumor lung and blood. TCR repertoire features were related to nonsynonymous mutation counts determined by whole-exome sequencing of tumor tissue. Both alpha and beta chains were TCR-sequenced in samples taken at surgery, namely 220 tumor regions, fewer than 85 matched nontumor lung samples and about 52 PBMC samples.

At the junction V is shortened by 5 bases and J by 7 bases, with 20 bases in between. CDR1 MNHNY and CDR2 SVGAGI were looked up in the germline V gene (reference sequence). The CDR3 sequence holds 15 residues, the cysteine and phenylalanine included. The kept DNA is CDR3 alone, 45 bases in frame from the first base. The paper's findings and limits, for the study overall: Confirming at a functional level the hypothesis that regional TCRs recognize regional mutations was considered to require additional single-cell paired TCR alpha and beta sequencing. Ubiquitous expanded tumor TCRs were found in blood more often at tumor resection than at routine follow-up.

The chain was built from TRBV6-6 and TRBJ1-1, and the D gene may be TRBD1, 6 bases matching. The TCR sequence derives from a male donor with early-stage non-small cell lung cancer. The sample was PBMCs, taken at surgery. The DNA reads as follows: TGTGCCAGCAGTAGGGGCCCGACAGGCGCACGTGAAGCTTTCTTT. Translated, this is CASSRGPTGAREAFF.